The 8 T cell receptor beta chains below were found in one sample sequenced in a study of blood T cell repertoires in COVID-19. The assay was immunoSEQ multiplex PCR, and TCRdb's table has in-frame clones only and misses some. The sample carries about 330,000 clones, around 90% recorded once. Sequenced material: PBMCs or T cells enriched from blood (not recorded which). All receptors come from a woman aged 25 to 39 who had recovered from COVID-19.

With regard to this clone: This sample also contains other DNA sequences that code for the same CDR3. V usage is TRBV7-2 and J usage is TRBJ2-7; 10 positions agree with TRBD2. Germline CDR1 SGHTA, CDR2 FQGNSA. This CDR3 region has 14 residues. V lost 5 bases and J lost 2; bases outside the gene matches: 3. The CDR3 DNA is TGTGCCAGCAGCCCGCTAGCGGGAGCCTACGAGCAGTACTTC. Encoded protein: CASSPLAGAYEQYF.

The chain employs TRBV5-8 and TRBJ2-1, with D perhaps TRBD2 (6 bases). The ends were cut back, 5 bases at V and 4 bases at J, with 13 bases in the middle. Per germline, CDR1 SGHTS and CDR2 YDEGEE. CDR3 size: 14 residues. The CDR3 is CASRSMGGYNEQFF. The CDR3 bases are TGTGCCAGCAGGTCCATGGGGGGTTACAATGAGCAGTTCTTC.

V and J are TRBV24-1 and TRBJ2-2, with D maybe TRBD2 (5 bases). This CDR3 has 19 amino acids. Trimming removed 4 bases from V and 2 bases from J, with 22 bases in between. Germline V gene sequence: CDR1 KGHDR, CDR2 SFDVKD. This chain's CDR3 is CATSDLVATGKINTGELFF. CDR3 bases: TGTGCCACCAGTGACTTGGTGGCCACCGGGAAGATCAACACCGGGGAGCTGTTTTTT.

The genes are TRBV12-5 and TRBJ1-1, with 9 bases that match TRBD1. The CDR3 covers 15 residues. The ends lost 2 bases at V and 3 bases at J; junction bases unmatched: 4. The germline V gene has CDR1 LGHNT and CDR2 FRNRAP. This CDR3 is CASGLRTGDDTEAFF. CDR3 coding DNA: TGTGCTAGTGGTTTGAGGACAGGGGATGACACTGAAGCTTTCTTT.

This clone was recorded once. The chain combines TRBV7-9 with TRBJ1-2, with 7 nucleotides matching TRBD1. Germline assignment: CDR1 SEHNR and CDR2 FQNEAQ (reference sequence). Losses at the gene ends were 6 bases for V and 7 bases for J; bases not matched to a gene: 14. CDR3 length equals 15 residues. CDR3 sequence (DNA): TGTGCCAGCAGTTTTGACAGGGTCGAGTTGGGTGGCTACACCTTC. Translation: CASSFDRVELGGYTF.

This chain links TRBV24-1 with TRBJ2-2; TRBD2 aligns across 11 bases. The CDR3 is made up of 14 amino acids. From germline, CDR1 is KGHDR and CDR2 SFDVKD. J was trimmed by 2 bases and V by 9 bases; bases with no gene match: 1. CDR3 DNA sequence: TGTGCCACCGGACTAGCGGGTAACACCGGGGAGCTGTTTTTT. As protein: CATGLAGNTGELFF.

The V and J genes are TRBV4-3 and TRBJ2-2, with D possibly being TRBD1 (5 bases). CDR3 size: 15 residues. Germline CDR1 reads LGHNA; CDR2 reads YSLEER. Trimming pared 3 bases from V and 3 bases from J, leaving 11 bases between. The CDR3 sequence is CASSHFQGDTGELFF. The CDR3 DNA follows: TGCGCCAGCAGCCATTTTCAGGGTGACACCGGGGAGCTGTTTTTT.

This chain uses TRBV5-1 with TRBJ1-2, with D possibly being TRBD1 (6 bases). The V and J ends lost 0 bases and 4 bases respectively, with 10 bases between them. Germline CDR1 reads SGHRS; CDR2 reads YFSETQ. CDR3 length equals 14 residues. This CDR3 is CASSLDRDTYGYTF. The CDR3 region has the DNA TGCGCCAGCAGCTTGGACCGGGACACCTATGGCTACACCTTC.